These 32 T cell receptor beta chains originate from one sample sequenced in a study of PD-1 blockade in classical Hodgkin lymphoma. Produced via immunoSEQ multiplex PCR; TCRdb's table is partial and in-frame only. The sample includes tens of thousands of clones, about nine tenths of them seen just once. Relapses following autologous stem cell transplantation were seen in all patients, with brentuximab vedotin exposure varying. Source: peripheral blood mononuclear cells (PBMCs), taken at baseline. Receptors originate from a human donor with classical Hodgkin lymphoma.

This clone was observed once. The chain recombines TRBV7-8 with TRBJ2-3; D assignment may be TRBD1 or TRBD2 (5 bases each). The germline CDR1 and CDR2 sequences are SGHVS and FQNEAQ. This CDR3 is built from 19 residues. V was pared by 2 bases and J by 0 bases, with 21 bases between. The CDR3 reads CASSLRTGTRGVSTDTQYF. In nucleotides, the CDR3 is TGTGCCAGCAGCTTAAGAACAGGAACGCGAGGGGTCAGCACAGATACGCAGTATTTT.

This rearrangement joins TRBV7-9 to TRBJ1-2; D is possibly TRBD1 (5 bases). Trimming stripped 3 bases from V and 6 bases from J, with 11 bases between. The CDR3 sequence is 13 residues long. Germline assignment: CDR1 SEHNR and CDR2 FQNEAQ (reference sequence). The CDR3 region is CASSFGRGDGYTF. Here the CDR3 DNA reads TGTGCCAGCAGCTTTGGGAGGGGCGATGGCTACACCTTC. Looking up the rest from reference TRBV7-9 and TRBJ1-2 gives the full variable domain: DTGVSQNPRHKITKRGQNVTFRCDPISEHNRLYWYRQTLGQGPEFLTYFQNEAQLEKSRLLSDRFSAERPKGSFSTLEIQRTEQGDSAMYLCASSFGRGDGYTFGSGTRLTVV.

Here the CDR3 DNA reads TGTGCCAGCAGCTTGGCTAGCGGGGTTGGTGAGCAGTTCTTC. Its protein product is CASSLASGVGEQFF. The rearrangement uses TRBV11-2 and TRBJ2-1; 9 nucleotides line up with TRBD2. This CDR3 region has 14 residues. With 3 bases clipped from V and 9 bases from J, the junction kept 6 bases outside the gene matches. Germline-derived CDR1 and CDR2 are SGHAT and FQNNGV. Full variable domain (missing parts from reference TRBV11-2 and TRBJ2-1): EAGVAQSPRYKIIEKRQSVAFWCNPISGHATLYWYQQILGQGPKLLIQFQNNGVVDDSQLPKDRFSAERLKGVDSTLKIQPAKLEDSAVYLCASSLASGVGEQFFGPGTRLTVL.

The gene calls are TRBV2 and TRBJ2-5; D is undetermined. V was trimmed by 7 bases and J by 5 bases, leaving 8 bases between them. This CDR3 is built from 11 residues. Germline V gene lookup returns CDR1 SNHLY and CDR2 FYNNEI. The CDR3: CASTRVETQYF. CDR3 sequence (DNA): TGTGCCAGCACCCGAGTGGAGACCCAGTACTTC.

The chain is built from TRBV19 and TRBJ2-7; D is perhaps TRBD2 (5 bases). Germline V gives CDR1 LNHDA, CDR2 SQIVND (reference sequence). V lost 5 bases to trimming and J lost 6 bases, with 11 bases between them. The CDR3 is made up of 12 amino acids. The CDR3 DNA sequence: TGTGCCAGTAGTTGGAGGACTGGCGAGCAGTACTTC. Amino acid sequence: CASSWRTGEQYF.

The chain uses TRBV5-4 and TRBJ2-3; D is perhaps TRBD2 (5 bases). This CDR3 contains 14 residues. V lost 0 bases and J 5 bases, leaving 10 bases between the germline ends. Germline assignment: CDR1 SGHNT and CDR2 YYREEE (reference sequence). CDR3 sequence (DNA): TGTGCCAGCAGCTTGGGGTCGGGGTTAGATACGCAGTATTTT. This sequence encodes CASSLGSGLDTQYF.

The gene calls are TRBV6-5 and TRBJ2-7, with D maybe TRBD2 (5 bases). In germline, CDR1 is MNHEY, CDR2 SVGAGI. Trimming stripped 3 bases from V and 2 bases from J, with 14 bases between. This CDR3 contains 15 residues. CDR3 DNA: TGTGCCAGCAGTTATCGGCCGGGATCGACCTACGAGCAGTACTTC. Amino acid sequence: CASSYRPGSTYEQYF.

The CDR3 bases are TGTGCCAGCAGCTTAGGCAGGAACAATGAGCAGTTCTTC. It encodes CASSLGRNNEQFF. The J gene is TRBJ2-1, the V gene TRBV7-2; D call uncertain. Trimming removed 1 base from V and 5 bases from J, with 6 bases in between. Germline V CDR1 and CDR2: SGHTA, FQGNSA. This CDR3 comprises 13 residues. The entire variable domain, with the rest obtained from reference TRBV7-2 and TRBJ2-1, is as follows: GAGVSQSPSNKVTEKGKDVELRCDPISGHTALYWYRQSLGQGLEFLIYFQGNSAPDKSGLPSDRFSAERTGGSVSTLTIQRTQQEDSAVYLCASSLGRNNEQFFGPGTRLTVL.

This chain joins TRBV6-1 and TRBJ1-1; D perhaps matches TRBD1 (5 bases). The CDR3 runs to 15 residues. The V end lost 2 bases, the J end lost 3 bases, and 13 bases lay between the germline ends. Germline V lookup: CDR1 MNHNS, CDR2 SASEGT. In nucleotides, the CDR3 is TGTGCCAGCAGTGAAATGGCAGGGCGGGACACTGAAGCTTTCTTT. This sequence encodes CASSEMAGRDTEAFF.

The CDR3 loop reads CASSVGRGYTGELFF. DNA of the CDR3: TGTGCCAGCAGCGTAGGTAGGGGGTACACCGGGGAGCTGTTTTTT. The V gene is TRBV9, the J gene TRBJ2-2; D perhaps matches TRBD1 (6 bases). V gave up 0 bases and J gave up 3 bases, with 9 bases separating them. CDR1 and CDR2 (germline): SGDLS, YYNGEE. The CDR3 runs to 15 residues.

This chain links TRBV2 with TRBJ2-4, with D tentatively TRBD1 (6 bases). Trimming stripped 6 bases from V and 15 bases from J, with 15 bases between. The CDR3 runs 11 residues. Germline V lookup: CDR1 SNHLY, CDR2 FYNNEI. CDR3: CASSDNRVAYF. CDR3 DNA: TGTGCCAGCAGCGACAACAGGGTGGCGTACTTC.

The chain couples TRBV6-1 to TRBJ1-5, with TRBD1 identical over 8 bases. Looked up from germline, CDR1 is MNHNS and CDR2 is SASEGT. This CDR3 region has 16 residues. V was pared by 4 bases and J by 4 bases, with 9 bases of the junction left unmatched. CDR3 sequence: CASSALGTGRNQPQHF. The CDR3 nucleotides are TGTGCCAGCAGTGCCCTGGGGACAGGACGGAATCAGCCCCAGCATTTT.

V and J are TRBV5-1 and TRBJ2-3; 7 nucleotides align to TRBD1. Per germline, CDR1 SGHRS and CDR2 YFSETQ. The length of the CDR3 is 15 residues. With V trimmed by 5 bases and J by 5 bases, 11 bases remained unmatched. CDR3 residues: CASSYPTGLRDTQYF. The CDR3 region has the DNA TGCGCCAGCAGTTATCCGACAGGGCTAAGAGATACGCAGTATTTT.

This chain connects TRBV11-1 to TRBJ1-6; the D is unclear. V gave up 4 bases and J gave up 9 bases, with 13 bases separating them. The CDR3 length is 14 residues. CDR1 SGHAT and CDR2 FQDESV come from the germline V gene (reference sequence). The CDR3 nucleotides read TGTGCCAGCAGCTCCCCAGGACGGTCTTCACCCCTCCACTTT. It specifies CASSSPGRSSPLHF.

The chain combines TRBV27 with TRBJ2-4; 7 positions agree with TRBD1. Germline V gives CDR1 MNHEY, CDR2 SMNVEV (reference sequence). The CDR3 length is 17 residues. V shed 4 bases and J 1 base; nucleotides not matched to a gene: 10. DNA of the CDR3: TGTGCCAGCAGTTCGCAGACAGGGTTCATGGCCAAAAACATTCAGTACTTC. Translated: CASSSQTGFMAKNIQYF.

V usage is TRBV11-1 and J usage is TRBJ2-3; D gene unclear. Germline V gene data show CDR1 as SGHAT and CDR2 as FQDESV (reference sequence). V lost 5 bases to trimming and J lost 4 bases, with 7 bases between them. This CDR3 comprises 12 residues. CDR3 residues: CASSPQSDTQYF. The CDR3, as DNA: TGTGCCAGCAGCCCCCAGTCAGATACGCAGTATTTT.

This clone has just one count. This sequence joins TRBV27 and TRBJ1-1, with D possibly matching TRBD1 (6 bases). CDR3 size: 13 residues. CDR1 MNHEY and CDR2 SMNVEV come from the germline V gene (reference sequence). The V end was cut by 3 bases, the J end by 11 bases, with 16 bases between. The CDR3 region has the DNA TGTGCCAGCAGTTTCGGGGGCGCAGGTGACGCTTTCTTT. This gives the protein CASSFGGAGDAFF.

The chain links TRBV2 to TRBJ1-1, with D maybe TRBD1 (5 bases). The V gene's germline CDR1 is SNHLY and CDR2 FYNNEI. The CDR3 sequence is 14 residues long. Trimming removed 3 bases from V and 4 bases from J, with 12 bases in between. The CDR3 DNA reads as TGTGCCAGCAGTGAGGGGAGGGGACTCACTGAAGCTTTCTTT. It specifies CASSEGRGLTEAFF.

The V and J genes are TRBV5-1 and TRBJ2-1, with 12 bases matching TRBD2. The CDR3 runs 15 residues. Germline lookup yields CDR1 SGHRS and CDR2 YFSETQ. V was clipped by 2 bases and J by 5 bases; unmatched bases: 2. The CDR3, as DNA: TGCGCCAGCAGCTTCCTAGCGGGAGGGAACAATGAGCAGTTCTTC. This gives the protein CASSFLAGGNNEQFF.

This clone was seen only a few times. The chain uses TRBV5-1 and TRBJ2-1, with 7 bases aligning to TRBD2. Per the germline V gene, CDR1 is SGHRS and CDR2 is YFSETQ. This CDR3 has 18 amino acids. Trimming took 0 bases from V and 1 from J; bases not matched to a gene: 10. The CDR3 loop reads CASSLAGLGDRSYNEQFF. CDR3 nucleotide sequence: TGCGCCAGCAGCTTGGCTGGACTAGGAGATCGGTCCTACAATGAGCAGTTCTTC.

The chain links TRBV5-4 to TRBJ2-1; TRBD2 might be the D (5 bases). Germline-derived CDR1 and CDR2 are SGHNT and YYREEE (reference sequence). The CDR3 contains 12 residues. V lost 4 bases and J lost 10, with 12 bases in between. CDR3 region: CASSHMGEEQFF. DNA for the CDR3: TGTGCCAGCAGCCACATGGGAGAGGAGCAGTTCTTC.

The genes are TRBV23-1 and TRBJ2-1, with 7 positions matching TRBD1. TRBV23-1 is annotated as an ORF whose role is uncertain. This CDR3 is built from 18 residues. J was trimmed by 7 bases and V by 0 bases; bases with no gene match: 15. CDR3 sequence: CASSQSRVPGTAWNEQFF. CDR3 DNA: TGCGCCAGCAGTCAATCGCGGGTCCCCGGGACAGCCTGGAATGAGCAGTTCTTC.

The chain combines TRBV9 with TRBJ2-7; 7 nucleotides match TRBD1. The germline gives CDR1 SGDLS, CDR2 YYNGEE. The junction had 4 bases not matched to a gene; V was cut back by 4 bases and J by 0 bases. The CDR3 consists of 14 residues. The CDR3 loop reads CASSLTGDSYEQYF. Here the CDR3 DNA reads TGTGCCAGCAGCCTCACAGGGGACTCCTACGAGCAGTACTTC. The full variable domain, completed using reference TRBV9 and TRBJ2-7, is DSGVTQTPKHLITATGQRVTLRCSPRSGDLSVYWYQQSLDQGLQFLIQYYNGEERAKGNILERFSAQQFPDLHSELNLSSLELGDSALYFCASSLTGDSYEQYFGPGTRLTVT.

The rearrangement uses TRBV27 and TRBJ1-6; D may be TRBD1 (6 bases). The length of the CDR3 is 17 residues. V lost 6 bases to trimming and J lost 7 bases, with 22 bases between them. The germline gives CDR1 MNHEY, CDR2 SMNVEV (reference sequence). The CDR3 protein is CASRGAQGERSNSPLHF. In nucleotides, the CDR3 is TGTGCCAGCAGGGGGGCACAGGGAGAGAGGTCGAATTCACCCCTCCACTTT.

The V and J genes are TRBV7-2 and TRBJ1-5; D is perhaps TRBD1 (5 bases). The V gene's germline CDR1 is SGHTA and CDR2 FQGNSA. Trimming stripped 2 bases from V and 6 bases from J, with 14 bases between. This CDR3 has 15 residues. The CDR3 sequence: CASSLQGVLLQPQHF. For the CDR3, the DNA is TGTGCCAGCAGCTTACAGGGTGTGCTTCTTCAGCCCCAGCATTTT. The full variable domain, completed using reference TRBV7-2 and TRBJ1-5, is GAGVSQSPSNKVTEKGKDVELRCDPISGHTALYWYRQSLGQGLEFLIYFQGNSAPDKSGLPSDRFSAERTGGSVSTLTIQRTQQEDSAVYLCASSLQGVLLQPQHFGDGTRLSIL.

The rearrangement uses TRBV7-6 and TRBJ2-1; no firm D call. This CDR3 has 14 amino acids. In germline, CDR1 is SGHVS, CDR2 FNYEAQ. Deletions cut 0 bases from V and 4 bases from J, with 7 bases between. CDR3 coding DNA: TGTGCCAGCAGCTTAGCGGCACGGTACAATGAGCAGTTCTTC. Its protein is CASSLAARYNEQFF.

V is TRBV29-1 and J is TRBJ2-5, with D perhaps given as TRBD1 or TRBD2 (6 bases each). V dropped 8 bases and J dropped 5 bases, with 18 bases sitting between them. Germline CDR1 reads SQVTM; CDR2 reads ANQGSEA. The CDR3 extends over 13 amino acids. This CDR3 reads CSKRGVGGETQYF. CDR3 nucleotides: TGCAGCAAAAGAGGTGTAGGGGGGGAGACCCAGTACTTC.

The chain joins TRBV5-1 to TRBJ2-7; unclear D gene. The CDR3 loop spans 14 amino acids. Germline V gives CDR1 SGHRS, CDR2 YFSETQ. V lost 6 bases, J lost 1 base, and 14 bases lay in between. The CDR3 loop is CASNERPGSYEQYF. Written as DNA, the CDR3 is TGCGCCAGCAACGAGCGACCCGGGTCCTACGAGCAGTACTTC.

This clone came up once. The chain has TRBV5-5 and TRBJ2-7; 12 nucleotides agree with TRBD2. Germline V gives CDR1 SGHKS, CDR2 YYEKEE (reference sequence). Trimming took 1 base from V and 0 from J; bases not matched to a gene: 8. This CDR3 has 18 residues. The CDR3 loop is CASSLRGTSGYRSYEQYF. The CDR3 region has the DNA TGTGCCAGCAGCTTGCGGGGGACTAGCGGGTACCGCTCCTACGAGCAGTACTTC.

V gene TRBV9 combines with J gene TRBJ2-1, with TRBD2 identical over 8 bases. With 0 bases clipped from V and 4 bases from J, the junction kept 3 bases outside the gene matches. There are 15 residues in the CDR3. Germline CDR1 and CDR2: SGDLS and YYNGEE. For the CDR3, the DNA is TGTGCCAGCAGCGTAGTGGGACTAGTATACAATGAGCAGTTCTTC. This gives the protein CASSVVGLVYNEQFF.

The chain carries TRBV15 and TRBJ2-3, with TRBD2 matching over 7 bases. With V trimmed by 0 bases and J by 6 bases, 9 bases remained unmatched. From germline, CDR1 is LNHNV and CDR2 YYDKDF (reference sequence). The CDR3 runs 16 residues. The CDR3 region has the DNA TGTGCCACCAGCAGAGATCGGCTAGGACTAGGGGATACGCAGTATTTT. Its protein product is CATSRDRLGLGDTQYF.

This clone turned up a few times. The J gene is TRBJ1-1, the V gene TRBV5-5; D is possibly TRBD1 (6 bases). The CDR3 loop spans 13 amino acids. Trimming pared 2 bases from V and 4 bases from J, leaving 9 bases between. Germline V gene data show CDR1 as SGHKS and CDR2 as YYEKEE (reference sequence). This CDR3 reads CASSFPGATEAFF. For the CDR3, the DNA is TGTGCCAGCAGCTTTCCAGGGGCCACTGAAGCTTTCTTT.